Below, 7 T cell receptor beta chains from the same sample are listed, as sequenced in a study of cytomegalovirus exposure and HLA in healthy donors. The PCR employed 60 Vbeta primers together with 13 Jbeta primers. TCRdb's table, derived via immunoSEQ multiplex PCR, lists solely in-frame clones and lacks some. The sample has about 120,000 clones, around 77% seen once. The sequenced sample consisted of PBMCs. The origin of the receptors is a man aged 40-50 years in good health and CMV-seropositive.

The chain joins TRBV9 to TRBJ2-6; D ambiguous. Trimming took 2 bases from V and 0 from J, leaving 6 bases between them. The CDR3 spans 15 residues. The germline V gene has CDR1 SGDLS and CDR2 YYNGEE. CDR3: CASSVSRSGANVLTF. The DNA for the CDR3 is TGTGCCAGCAGCGTCAGTCGCTCTGGGGCCAACGTCCTGACTTTC.

This clone was seen more than once but under ten times. J is TRBJ1-5 and V is TRBV6-5; D gene unclear. This CDR3 has 12 residues. Per germline, CDR1 MNHEY and CDR2 SVGAGI. V lost 6 bases, J lost 4 bases, and 7 bases lay in between. CDR3 coding DNA: TGTGCCAGCAGCCCAACAAATCAGCCCCAGCATTTT. Translating it yields CASSPTNQPQHF.

The chain combines TRBV6-1 with TRBJ2-3, with D possibly being TRBD1 (5 bases). Germline CDR1 and CDR2: MNHNS and SASEGT. V was shortened by 3 bases and J by 1 base, with 11 bases between the two germline ends. The CDR3 has 15 amino acids. The CDR3 DNA reads TGTGCCAGCAGTGAGCAGGGCCACGGCACAGATACGCAGTATTTT. Its translation is CASSEQGHGTDTQYF.

The chain links TRBV7-2 to TRBJ1-5; D gene uncertain. Germline V CDR1 and CDR2: SGHTA, FQGNSA. The CDR3 spans 14 residues. V shed 4 bases and J shed 7 bases, with 14 bases lying between them. DNA for the CDR3: TGTGCCAGCAGCTCCGCATATCCGGGACAGCCCCAGCATTTT. Translating gives CASSSAYPGQPQHF.

The V gene is TRBV7-2, the J gene TRBJ2-1; D uncertain. Germline assignment: CDR1 SGHTA and CDR2 FQGNSA. V gave up 2 bases and J gave up 5 bases, with 10 bases separating them. This CDR3 has 14 amino acids. DNA of the CDR3: TGTGCCAGCAGCTTAATAGCAAGTAACAATGAGCAGTTCTTC. This sequence encodes CASSLIASNNEQFF. Full variable domain (remainder filled in from reference TRBV7-2 and TRBJ2-1): GAGVSQSPSNKVTEKGKDVELRCDPISGHTALYWYRQSLGQGLEFLIYFQGNSAPDKSGLPSDRFSAERTGGSVSTLTIQRTQQEDSAVYLCASSLIASNNEQFFGPGTRLTVL.

The chain joins TRBV28 to TRBJ2-5; D call uncertain. V was trimmed by 8 bases and J by 7 bases, leaving 17 bases between them. CDR3 length: 13 amino acids. CDR1 MDHEN and CDR2 SYDVKM come from the germline V gene. The CDR3 is CASLNYPTGTQYF. CDR3 sequence (DNA): TGTGCCAGCCTGAATTACCCTACGGGGACCCAGTACTTC.

The CDR3 DNA is TGTGCCACCGGACAGGGAGACTACAATGAGCAGTTCTTC. This sequence encodes CATGQGDYNEQFF. The V and J genes are TRBV15 and TRBJ2-1; 8 positions agree with TRBD1. This CDR3 contains 13 residues. Trimming removed 8 bases from V and 3 bases from J; junction bases left unmatched: 3. Germline CDR1 and CDR2: LNHNV and YYDKDF (reference sequence).